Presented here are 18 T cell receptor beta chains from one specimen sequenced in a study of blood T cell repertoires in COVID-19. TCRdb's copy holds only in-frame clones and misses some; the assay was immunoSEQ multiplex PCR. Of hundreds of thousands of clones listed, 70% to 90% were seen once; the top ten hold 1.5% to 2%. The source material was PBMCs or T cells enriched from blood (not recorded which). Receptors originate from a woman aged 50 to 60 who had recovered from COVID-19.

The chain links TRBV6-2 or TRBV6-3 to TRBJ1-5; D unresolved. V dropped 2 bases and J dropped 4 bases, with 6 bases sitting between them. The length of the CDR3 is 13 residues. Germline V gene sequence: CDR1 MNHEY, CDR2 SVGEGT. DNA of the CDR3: TGTGCCAGCAGTTACGCGATGAATCAGCCCCAGCATTTT. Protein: CASSYAMNQPQHF.

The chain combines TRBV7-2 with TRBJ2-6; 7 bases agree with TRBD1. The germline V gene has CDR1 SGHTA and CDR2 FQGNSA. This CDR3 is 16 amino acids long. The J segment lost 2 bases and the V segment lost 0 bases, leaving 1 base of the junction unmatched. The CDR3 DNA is TGTGCCAGCAGCTTAGCGACAGGGACTGGGGCCAACGTCCTGACTTTC. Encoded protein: CASSLATGTGANVLTF.

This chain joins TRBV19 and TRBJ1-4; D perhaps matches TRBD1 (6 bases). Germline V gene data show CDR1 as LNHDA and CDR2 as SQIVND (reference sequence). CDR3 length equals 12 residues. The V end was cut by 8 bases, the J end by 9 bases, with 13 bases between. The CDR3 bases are TGTGCCAGTTCTATATGGGGGCAAAAACTGTTTTTT. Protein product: CASSIWGQKLFF.

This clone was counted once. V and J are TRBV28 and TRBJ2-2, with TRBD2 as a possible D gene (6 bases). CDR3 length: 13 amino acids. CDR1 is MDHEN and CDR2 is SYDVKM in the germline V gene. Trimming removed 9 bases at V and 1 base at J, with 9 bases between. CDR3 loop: CASGGRNTGELFF. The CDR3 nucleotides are TGTGCCAGTGGAGGGCGGAACACCGGGGAGCTGTTTTTT.

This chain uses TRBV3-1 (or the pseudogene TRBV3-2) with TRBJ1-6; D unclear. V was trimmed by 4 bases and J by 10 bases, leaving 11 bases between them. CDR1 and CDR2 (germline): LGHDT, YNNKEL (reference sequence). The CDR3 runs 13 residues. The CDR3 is CASSPLIPSPLHF. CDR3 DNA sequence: TGTGCCAGCAGCCCACTCATCCCGTCACCCCTCCACTTT.

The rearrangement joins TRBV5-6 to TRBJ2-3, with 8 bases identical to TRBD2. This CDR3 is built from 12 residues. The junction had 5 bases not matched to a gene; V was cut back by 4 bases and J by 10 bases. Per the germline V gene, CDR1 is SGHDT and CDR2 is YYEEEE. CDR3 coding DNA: TGTGCCAGCAGCCAGGGACTAGTAGCGCAGTATTTT. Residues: CASSQGLVAQYF.

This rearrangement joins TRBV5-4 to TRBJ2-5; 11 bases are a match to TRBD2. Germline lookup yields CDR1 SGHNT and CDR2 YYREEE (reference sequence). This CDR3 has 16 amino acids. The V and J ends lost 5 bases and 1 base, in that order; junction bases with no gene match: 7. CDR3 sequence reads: CASSRDLAGGQETQYF. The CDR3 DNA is TGTGCCAGCAGTAGAGATCTAGCGGGAGGCCAAGAGACCCAGTACTTC.

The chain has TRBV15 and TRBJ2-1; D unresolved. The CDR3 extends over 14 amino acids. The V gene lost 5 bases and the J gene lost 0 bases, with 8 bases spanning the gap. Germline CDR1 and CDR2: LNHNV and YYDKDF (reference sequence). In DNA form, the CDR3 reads TGTGCCACCAGCTTGAGTGGCTCCTACAATGAGCAGTTCTTC. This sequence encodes CATSLSGSYNEQFF.

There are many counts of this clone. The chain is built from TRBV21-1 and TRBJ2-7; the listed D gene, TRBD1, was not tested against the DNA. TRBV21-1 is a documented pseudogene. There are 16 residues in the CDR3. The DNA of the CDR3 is TGTGCCGCAAGTGGGTCGGGGACAGGCCCTCCGGGCGAGCAGTACTTC. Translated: CAASGSGTGPPGEQYF.

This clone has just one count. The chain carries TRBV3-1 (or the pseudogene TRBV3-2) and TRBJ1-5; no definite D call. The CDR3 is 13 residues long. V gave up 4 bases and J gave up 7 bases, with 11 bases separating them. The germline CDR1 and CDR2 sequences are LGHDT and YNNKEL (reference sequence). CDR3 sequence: CASSRLLNQPQHF. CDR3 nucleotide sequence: TGTGCCAGCAGCCGACTCTTGAACCAGCCCCAGCATTTT.

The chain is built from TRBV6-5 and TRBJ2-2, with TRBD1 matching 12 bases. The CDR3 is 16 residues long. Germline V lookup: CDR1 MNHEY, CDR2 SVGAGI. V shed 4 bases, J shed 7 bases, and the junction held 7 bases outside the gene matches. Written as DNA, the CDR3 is TGTGCCAGCAGTTCGTCGGGACAGGGGGCCGTCGGGGAGCTGTTTTTT. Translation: CASSSSGQGAVGELFF.

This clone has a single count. CDR3 loop: CASSLHGGPSYNEQFF. The CDR3 DNA sequence: TGTGCCAGCAGTCTACACGGTGGGCCCTCCTACAATGAGCAGTTCTTC. This rearrangement joins TRBV6-2 or TRBV6-3 to TRBJ2-1; D is ambiguous. The germline gives CDR1 MNHEY, CDR2 SVGEGT. V lost 5 bases to trimming and J lost 0 bases, with 14 bases between them. The CDR3 loop spans 16 amino acids.

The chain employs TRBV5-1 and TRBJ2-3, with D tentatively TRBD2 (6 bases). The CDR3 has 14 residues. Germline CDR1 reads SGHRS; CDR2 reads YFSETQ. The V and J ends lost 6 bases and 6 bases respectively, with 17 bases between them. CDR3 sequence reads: CASKSLTSVDTQYF. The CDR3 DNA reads TGCGCCAGCAAGTCCCTGACTAGTGTCGATACGCAGTATTTT.

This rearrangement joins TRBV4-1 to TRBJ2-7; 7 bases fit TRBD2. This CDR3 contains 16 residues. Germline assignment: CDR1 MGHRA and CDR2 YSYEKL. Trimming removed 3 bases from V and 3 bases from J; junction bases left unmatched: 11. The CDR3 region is CASSQGERGGFYEQYF. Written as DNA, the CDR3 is TGCGCCAGCAGCCAGGGGGAGCGGGGCGGATTCTACGAGCAGTACTTC.

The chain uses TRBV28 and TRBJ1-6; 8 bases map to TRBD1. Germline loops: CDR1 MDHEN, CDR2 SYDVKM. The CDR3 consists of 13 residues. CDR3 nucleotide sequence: TGTGCTACGGACAGGGCATATAATTCACCCCTCCACTTT. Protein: CATDRAYNSPLHF.

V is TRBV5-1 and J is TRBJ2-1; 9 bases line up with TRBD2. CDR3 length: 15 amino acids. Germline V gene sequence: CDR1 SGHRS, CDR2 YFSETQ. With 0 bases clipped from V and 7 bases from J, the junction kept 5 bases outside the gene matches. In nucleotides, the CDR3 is TGCGCCAGCAGCTTGGCGGCGGGAGGGACGAATGAGCAGTTCTTC. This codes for CASSLAAGGTNEQFF.

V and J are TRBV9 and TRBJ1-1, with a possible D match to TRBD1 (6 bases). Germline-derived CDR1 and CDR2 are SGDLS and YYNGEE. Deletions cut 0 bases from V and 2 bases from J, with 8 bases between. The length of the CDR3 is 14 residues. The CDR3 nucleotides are TGTGCCAGCAGCGTAGGCAGGGGAAACACTGAAGCTTTCTTT. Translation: CASSVGRGNTEAFF.

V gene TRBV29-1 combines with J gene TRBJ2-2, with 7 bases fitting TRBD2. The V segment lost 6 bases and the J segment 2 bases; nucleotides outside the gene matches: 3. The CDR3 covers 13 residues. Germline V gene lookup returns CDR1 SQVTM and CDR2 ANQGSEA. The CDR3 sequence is CSVGRGNTGELFF. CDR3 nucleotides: TGCAGCGTGGGGAGGGGTAACACCGGGGAGCTGTTTTTT.